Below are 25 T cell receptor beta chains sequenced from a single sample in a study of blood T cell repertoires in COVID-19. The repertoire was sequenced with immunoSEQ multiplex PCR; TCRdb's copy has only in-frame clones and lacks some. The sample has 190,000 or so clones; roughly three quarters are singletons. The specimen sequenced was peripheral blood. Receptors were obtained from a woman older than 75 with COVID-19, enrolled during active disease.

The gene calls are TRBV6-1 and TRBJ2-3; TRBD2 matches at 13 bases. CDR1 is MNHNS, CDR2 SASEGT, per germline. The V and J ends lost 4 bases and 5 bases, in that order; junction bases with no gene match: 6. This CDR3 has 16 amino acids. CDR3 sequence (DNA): TGTGCCAGCAGTGGGAAGACTAGCGGGAGGCTAGATACGCAGTATTTT. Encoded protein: CASSGKTSGRLDTQYF.

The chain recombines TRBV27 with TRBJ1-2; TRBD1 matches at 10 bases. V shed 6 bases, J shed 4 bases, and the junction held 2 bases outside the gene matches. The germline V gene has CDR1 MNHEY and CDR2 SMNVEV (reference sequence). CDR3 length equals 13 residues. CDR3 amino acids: CASRGQGTYGYTF. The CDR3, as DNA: TGTGCCAGCAGGGGACAGGGGACCTATGGCTACACCTTC.

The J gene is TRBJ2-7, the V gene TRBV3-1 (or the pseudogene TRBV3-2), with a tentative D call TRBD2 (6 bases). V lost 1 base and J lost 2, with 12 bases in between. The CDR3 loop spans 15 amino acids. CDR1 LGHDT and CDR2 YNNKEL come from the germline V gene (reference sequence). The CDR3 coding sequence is TGTGCCAGCAGCCAAGGATCCGGGACTGCCTACGAGCAGTACTTC. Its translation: CASSQGSGTAYEQYF.

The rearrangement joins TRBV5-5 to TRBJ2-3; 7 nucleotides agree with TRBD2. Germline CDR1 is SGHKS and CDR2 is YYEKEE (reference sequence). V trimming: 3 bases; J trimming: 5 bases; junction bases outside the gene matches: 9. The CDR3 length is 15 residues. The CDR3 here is CASSSLRLARDTQYF. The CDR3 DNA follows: TGTGCCAGCAGCTCGCTCCGACTAGCAAGAGATACGCAGTATTTT.

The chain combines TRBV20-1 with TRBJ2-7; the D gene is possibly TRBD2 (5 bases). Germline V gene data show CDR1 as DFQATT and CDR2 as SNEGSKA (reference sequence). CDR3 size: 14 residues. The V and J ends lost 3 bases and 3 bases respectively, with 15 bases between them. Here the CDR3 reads CSASRSGAVYEQYF. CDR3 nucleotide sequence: TGCAGTGCTAGTCGGAGCGGAGCGGTCTACGAGCAGTACTTC.

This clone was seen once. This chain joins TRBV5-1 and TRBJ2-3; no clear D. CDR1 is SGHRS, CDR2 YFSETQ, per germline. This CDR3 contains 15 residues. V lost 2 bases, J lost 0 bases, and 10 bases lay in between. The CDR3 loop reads CASSFSRTSTDTQYF. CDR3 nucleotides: TGCGCCAGCAGCTTTTCGCGAACTAGCACAGATACGCAGTATTTT.

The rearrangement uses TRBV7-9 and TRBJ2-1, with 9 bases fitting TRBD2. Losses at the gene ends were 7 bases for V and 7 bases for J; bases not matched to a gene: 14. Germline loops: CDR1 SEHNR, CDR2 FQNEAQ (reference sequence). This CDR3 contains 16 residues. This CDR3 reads CASTTTSGLATNEQFF. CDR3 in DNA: TGTGCCAGCACAACTACTAGCGGGCTTGCAACGAATGAGCAGTTCTTC.

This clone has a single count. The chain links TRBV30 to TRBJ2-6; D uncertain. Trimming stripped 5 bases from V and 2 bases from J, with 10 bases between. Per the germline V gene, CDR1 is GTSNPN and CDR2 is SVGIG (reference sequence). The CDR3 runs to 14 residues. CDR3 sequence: CAWGKSAGANVLTF. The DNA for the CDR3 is TGTGCCTGGGGAAAATCGGCTGGGGCCAACGTCCTGACTTTC.

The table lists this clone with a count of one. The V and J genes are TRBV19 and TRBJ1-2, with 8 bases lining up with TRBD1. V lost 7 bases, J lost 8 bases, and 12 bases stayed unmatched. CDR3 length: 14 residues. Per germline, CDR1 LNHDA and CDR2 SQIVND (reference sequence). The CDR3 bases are TGTGCCAGTATACCAGGGGGCAGTTTATTCGGCTACACCTTC. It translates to CASIPGGSLFGYTF. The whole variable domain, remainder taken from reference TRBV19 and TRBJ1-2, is DGGITQSPKYLFRKEGQNVTLSCEQNLNHDAMYWYRQDPGQGLRLIYYSQIVNDFQKGDIAEGYSVSREKKESFPLTVTSAQKNPTAFYLCASIPGGSLFGYTFGSGTRLTVV.

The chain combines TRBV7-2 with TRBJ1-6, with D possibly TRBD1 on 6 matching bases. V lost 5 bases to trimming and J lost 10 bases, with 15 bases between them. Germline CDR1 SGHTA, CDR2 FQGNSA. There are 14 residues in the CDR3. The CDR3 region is CASSDPGQRSPLHF. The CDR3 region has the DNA TGTGCCAGCAGCGATCCGGGACAACGGTCACCCCTCCACTTT.

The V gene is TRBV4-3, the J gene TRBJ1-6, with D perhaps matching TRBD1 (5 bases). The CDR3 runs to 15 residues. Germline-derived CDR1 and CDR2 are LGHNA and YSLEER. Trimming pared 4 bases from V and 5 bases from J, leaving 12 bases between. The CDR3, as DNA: TGCGCCAGCAGCCGAGAACGACAGCATAATTCACCCCTCCACTTT. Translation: CASSRERQHNSPLHF.

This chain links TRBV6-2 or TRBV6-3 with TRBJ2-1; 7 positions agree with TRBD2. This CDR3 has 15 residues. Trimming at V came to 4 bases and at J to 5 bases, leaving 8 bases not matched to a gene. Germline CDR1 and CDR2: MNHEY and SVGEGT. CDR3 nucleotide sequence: TGTGCCAGCAGTTCCACTCCCCGGGGGGACAATGAGCAGTTCTTC. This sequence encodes CASSSTPRGDNEQFF.

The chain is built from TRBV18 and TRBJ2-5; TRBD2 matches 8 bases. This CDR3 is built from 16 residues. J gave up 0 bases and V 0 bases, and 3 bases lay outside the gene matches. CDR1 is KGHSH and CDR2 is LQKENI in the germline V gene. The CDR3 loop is CASSPPEAGDQETQYF. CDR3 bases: TGTGCCAGCTCACCACCCGAAGCGGGGGACCAAGAGACCCAGTACTTC.

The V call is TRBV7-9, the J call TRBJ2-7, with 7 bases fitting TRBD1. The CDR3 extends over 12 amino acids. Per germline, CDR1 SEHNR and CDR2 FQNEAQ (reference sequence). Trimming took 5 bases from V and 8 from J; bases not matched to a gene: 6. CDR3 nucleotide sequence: TGTGCCAGCAGCCCAGGACAGGACAAGCAGTACTTC. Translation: CASSPGQDKQYF.

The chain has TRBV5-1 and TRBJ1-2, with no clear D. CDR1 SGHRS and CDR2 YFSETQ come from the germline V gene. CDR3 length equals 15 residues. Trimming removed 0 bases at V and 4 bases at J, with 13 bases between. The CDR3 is CASSLVGRVAYGYTF. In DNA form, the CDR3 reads TGCGCCAGCAGCTTGGTAGGGAGGGTGGCCTATGGCTACACCTTC.

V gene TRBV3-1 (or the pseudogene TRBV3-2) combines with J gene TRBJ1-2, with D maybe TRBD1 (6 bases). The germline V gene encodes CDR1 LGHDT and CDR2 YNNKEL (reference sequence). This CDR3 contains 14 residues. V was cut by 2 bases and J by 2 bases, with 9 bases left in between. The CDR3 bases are TGTGCCAGCAGCCAACCAGGGGCGAACTATGGCTACACCTTC. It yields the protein CASSQPGANYGYTF.

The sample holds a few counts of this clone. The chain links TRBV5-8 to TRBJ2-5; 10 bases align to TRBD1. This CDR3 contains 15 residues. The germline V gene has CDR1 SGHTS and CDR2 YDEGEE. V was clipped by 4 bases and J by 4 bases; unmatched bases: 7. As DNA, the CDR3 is TGTGCCAGCAGCGACAGGGGGCGCGGAGTAGAGACCCAGTACTTC. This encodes CASSDRGRGVETQYF. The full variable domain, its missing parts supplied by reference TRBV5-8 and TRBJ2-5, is EAGVTQSPTHLIKTRGQQATLRCSPISGHTSVYWYQQALGLGLQFLLWYDEGEERNRGNFPPRFSGRQFPNYSSELNVNALELEDSALYLCASSDRGRGVETQYFGPGTRLLVL.

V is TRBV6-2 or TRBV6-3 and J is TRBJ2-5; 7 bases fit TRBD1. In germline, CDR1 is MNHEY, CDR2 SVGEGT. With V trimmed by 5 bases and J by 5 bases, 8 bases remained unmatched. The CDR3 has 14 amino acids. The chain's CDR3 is CASSPRQGFETQYF. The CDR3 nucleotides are TGTGCCAGCAGTCCACGACAGGGCTTTGAGACCCAGTACTTC.

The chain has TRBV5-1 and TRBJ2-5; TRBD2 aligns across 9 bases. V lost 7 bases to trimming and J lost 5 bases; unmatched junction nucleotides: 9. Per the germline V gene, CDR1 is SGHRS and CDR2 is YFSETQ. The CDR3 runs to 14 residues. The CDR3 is CASGSAGGGETQYF. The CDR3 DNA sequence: TGCGCCAGCGGATCAGCGGGAGGCGGGGAGACCCAGTACTTC.

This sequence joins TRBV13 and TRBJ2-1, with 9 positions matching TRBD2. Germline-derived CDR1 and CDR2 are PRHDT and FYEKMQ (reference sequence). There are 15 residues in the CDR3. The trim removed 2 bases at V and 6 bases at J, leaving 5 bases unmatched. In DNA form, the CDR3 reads TGTGCCAGCAGCTTACGCGGGGGGGCGGGCAATGAGCAGTTCTTC. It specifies CASSLRGGAGNEQFF.

The CDR3 sequence: CASSLGHRGSAEAFF. The CDR3 DNA sequence: TGTGCCAGCAGTTTAGGACACAGGGGGAGCGCTGAAGCTTTCTTT. V gene TRBV6-5 combines with J gene TRBJ1-1, with TRBD1 matching over 8 bases. The CDR3 is 15 residues long. J lost 6 bases, V lost 4 bases, and 10 bases had no gene match. CDR1 is MNHEY, CDR2 SVGAGI, per germline.

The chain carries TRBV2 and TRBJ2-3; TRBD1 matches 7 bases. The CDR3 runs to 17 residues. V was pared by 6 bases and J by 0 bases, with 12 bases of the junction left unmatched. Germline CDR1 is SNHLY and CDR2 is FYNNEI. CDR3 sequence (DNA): TGTGCCAGCAGCCGTAGGGGGCTGGGAGCTAGCACAGATACGCAGTATTTT. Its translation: CASSRRGLGASTDTQYF.

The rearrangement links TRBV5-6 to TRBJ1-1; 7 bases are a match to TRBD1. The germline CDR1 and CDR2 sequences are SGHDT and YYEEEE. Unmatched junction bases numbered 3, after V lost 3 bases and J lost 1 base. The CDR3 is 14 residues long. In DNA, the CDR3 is TGTGCCAGCAGCTCTGGGACAGAGAACACTGAAGCTTTCTTT. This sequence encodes CASSSGTENTEAFF.

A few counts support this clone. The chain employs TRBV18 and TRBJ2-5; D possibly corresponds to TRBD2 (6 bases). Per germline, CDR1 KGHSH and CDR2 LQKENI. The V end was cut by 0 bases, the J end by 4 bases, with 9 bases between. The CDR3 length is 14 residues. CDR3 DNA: TGTGCCAGCTCACCACCCGGGGGTCGAGAGACCCAGTACTTC. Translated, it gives CASSPPGGRETQYF. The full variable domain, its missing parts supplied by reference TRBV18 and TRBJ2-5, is NAGVMQNPRHLVRRRGQEARLRCSPMKGHSHVYWYRQLPEEGLKFMVYLQKENIIDESGMPKERFSAEFPKEGPSILRIQQVVRGDSAAYFCASSPPGGRETQYFGPGTRLLVL.

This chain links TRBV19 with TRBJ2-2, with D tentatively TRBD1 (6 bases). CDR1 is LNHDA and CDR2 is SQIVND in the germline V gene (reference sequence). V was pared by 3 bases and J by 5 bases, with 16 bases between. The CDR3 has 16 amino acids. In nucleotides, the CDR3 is TGTGCCAGTAGTATTGGGGGACACGGCCCTACCGGGGAGCTGTTTTTT. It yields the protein CASSIGGHGPTGELFF.